The entry below describes one T cell receptor beta chain. Repertoires were generated with immunoSEQ multiplex PCR, while TCRdb's copy carries only in-frame clones and drops some. The table shows some 190,000 clones, with 80% occurring only once. This specimen belongs to a study of blood T cell repertoires in COVID-19. Study-wide background: Sites in the United States, Italy and Spain provided acute and convalescent COVID-19 samples. The analysed material was cDNA or gDNA that came from T cells, B-cell-depleted T cells, or PBMCs.

V lost 3 bases and J 2 bases, leaving 8 bases between the germline ends. This CDR3 has 14 amino acids. Germline V lookup: CDR1 LNHDA, CDR2 SQIVND (reference sequence). Each participant's cohort was designated according to participant-reported clinical history. The genes are TRBV19 and TRBJ1-3; D might be TRBD1 (5 bases). The sequence was obtained from a man aged 55 to 70 who had been exposed to COVID-19. The sample was PBMCs or T cells enriched from blood (not recorded which). CDR3 bases: TGTGCCAGTAGTATCGGGGGTACTGGAAACACCATATATTTT. Protein: CASSIGGTGNTIYF.